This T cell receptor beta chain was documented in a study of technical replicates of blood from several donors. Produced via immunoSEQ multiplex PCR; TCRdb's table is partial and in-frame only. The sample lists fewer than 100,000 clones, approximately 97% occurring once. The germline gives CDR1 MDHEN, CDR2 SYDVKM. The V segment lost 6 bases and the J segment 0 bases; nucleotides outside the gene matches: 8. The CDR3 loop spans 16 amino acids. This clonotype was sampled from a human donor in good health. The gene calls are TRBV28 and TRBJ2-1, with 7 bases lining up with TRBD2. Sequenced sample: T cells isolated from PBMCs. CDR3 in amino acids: CASSYRGGSSYNEQFF. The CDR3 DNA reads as TGTGCCAGCAGCTACCGCGGGGGTAGCTCCTACAATGAGCAGTTCTTC.